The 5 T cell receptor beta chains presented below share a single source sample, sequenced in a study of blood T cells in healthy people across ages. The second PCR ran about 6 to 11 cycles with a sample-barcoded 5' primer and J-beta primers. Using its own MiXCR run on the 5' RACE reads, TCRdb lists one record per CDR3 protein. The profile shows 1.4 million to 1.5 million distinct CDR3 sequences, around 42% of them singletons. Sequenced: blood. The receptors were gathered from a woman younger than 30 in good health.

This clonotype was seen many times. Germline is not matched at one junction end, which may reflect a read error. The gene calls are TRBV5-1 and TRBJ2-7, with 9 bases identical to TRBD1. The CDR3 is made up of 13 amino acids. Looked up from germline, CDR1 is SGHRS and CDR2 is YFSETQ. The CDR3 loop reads CASSLGTGYEQYF. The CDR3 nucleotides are TGTGCCAGCAGCTTAGGGACAGGGTACGAGCAGTACTTC. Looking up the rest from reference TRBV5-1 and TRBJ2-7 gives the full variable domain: KAGVTQTPRYLIKTRGQQVTLSCSPISGHRSVSWYQQTPGQGLQFLFEYFSETQRNKGNFPGRFSGRQFSNSRSEMNVSTLELGDSALYLCASSLGTGYEQYFGPGTRLTVT.

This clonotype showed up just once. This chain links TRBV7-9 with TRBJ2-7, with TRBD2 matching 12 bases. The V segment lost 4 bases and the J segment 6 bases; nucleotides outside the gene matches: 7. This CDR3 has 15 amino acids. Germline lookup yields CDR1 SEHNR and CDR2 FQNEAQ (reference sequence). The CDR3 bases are TGTGCCAGCAGCTGGGCGACTAGCGGGAGAAGCGAGCAGTACTTC. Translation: CASSWATSGRSEQYF. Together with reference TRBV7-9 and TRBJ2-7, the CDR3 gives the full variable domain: DTGVSQNPRHKITKRGQNVTFRCDPISEHNRLYWYRQTLGQGPEFLTYFQNEAQLEKSRLLSDRFSAERPKGSFSTLEIQRTEQGDSAMYLCASSWATSGRSEQYFGPGTRLTVT.

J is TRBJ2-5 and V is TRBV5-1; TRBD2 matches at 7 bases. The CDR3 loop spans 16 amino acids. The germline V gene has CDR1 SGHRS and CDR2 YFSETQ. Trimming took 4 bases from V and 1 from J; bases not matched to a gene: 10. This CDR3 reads CASSGDAGVSQETQYF. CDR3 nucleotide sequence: TGCGCCAGCAGCGGAGATGCGGGAGTCTCCCAAGAGACCCAGTACTTC.

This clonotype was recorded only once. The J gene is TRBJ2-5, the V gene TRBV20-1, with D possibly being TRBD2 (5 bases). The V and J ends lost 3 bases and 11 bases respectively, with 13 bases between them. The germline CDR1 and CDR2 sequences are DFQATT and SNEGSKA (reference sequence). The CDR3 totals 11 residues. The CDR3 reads CSASDLPGQYF. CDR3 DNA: TGCAGTGCTAGTGACCTCCCGGGGCAGTACTTC.

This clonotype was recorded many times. The CDR3 DNA reads as TGTGCCACCAGCAGAGATGGAGCTAGCGGCTACGAGCAGTACTTC. Translation gives CATSRDGASGYEQYF. V and J are TRBV15 and TRBJ2-7, with 7 nucleotides matching TRBD2. Trimming removed 0 bases from V and 3 bases from J; junction bases left unmatched: 5. Germline CDR1 LNHNV, CDR2 YYDKDF (reference sequence). The CDR3 length is 15 residues. Based on the CDR3 plus reference TRBV15 and TRBJ2-7, the full variable domain is DAMVIQNPRYQVTQFGKPVTLSCSQTLNHNVMYWYQQKSSQAPKLLFHYYDKDFNNEADTPDNFQSRRPNTSFCFLDIRSPGLGDTAMYLCATSRDGASGYEQYFGPGTRLTVT.